The 29 T cell receptor beta chains given below trace back to one sample, sequenced in a study of blood T cell repertoires in COVID-19. The protocol was immunoSEQ multiplex PCR, while the TCRdb copy is restricted to in-frame clones and leaves out a portion. The sample has 50,000 or so clones, 75% to 85% seen once. The sample comprised peripheral blood. Source of these receptors: a man in his forties with acute or convalescent COVID-19.

The gene calls are TRBV5-1 and TRBJ1-6; D not certain. In germline, CDR1 is SGHRS, CDR2 YFSETQ. V dropped 0 bases and J dropped 9 bases, with 16 bases sitting between them. This CDR3 has 16 amino acids. In DNA, the CDR3 is TGCGCCAGCAGCTTGGACCGGGGTAGGATGGTTTCACCCCTCCACTTT. Translating it yields CASSLDRGRMVSPLHF.

This chain connects TRBV6-6 to TRBJ1-5; possibly TRBD1 for D (6 bases). Germline V gene sequence: CDR1 MNHNY, CDR2 SVGAGI (reference sequence). The V end lost 6 bases, the J end lost 6 bases, and 18 bases lay between the germline ends. The CDR3 totals 15 residues. CDR3 coding DNA: TGTGCCAGCAGCCCAGGGGCGGCAGCAGGTCAGCCCCAGCATTTT. This translates into CASSPGAAAGQPQHF.

The rearrangement uses TRBV7-3 and TRBJ2-3, with 8 bases aligning to TRBD1. Germline V gene sequence: CDR1 SGHTA, CDR2 FQGTGA. The V gene end was trimmed by 5 bases and the J gene end by 0 bases; junction bases not matched to a gene: 4. The CDR3 has 15 residues. CDR3 sequence (DNA): TGTGCCAGCAGCAGACAGGGGACTAGCACAGATACGCAGTATTTT. Encoded protein: CASSRQGTSTDTQYF.

The J gene is TRBJ1-5, the V gene TRBV12-5; 9 bases are a match to TRBD1. V shed 3 bases, J shed 3 bases, and the junction held 9 bases outside the gene matches. This CDR3 spans 17 amino acids. Looked up from germline, CDR1 is LGHNT and CDR2 is FRNRAP. CDR3 in amino acids: CASGFPLGTGNNQPQHF. CDR3 nucleotide sequence: TGTGCTAGTGGTTTCCCCTTAGGGACAGGGAACAATCAGCCCCAGCATTTT.

Sample share makes this clone medium-sized. The CDR3 DNA reads TGTGCCAGCAGCACCCCCCCTCTAAATGTCAACGAGCAGTACTTC. This translates into CASSTPPLNVNEQYF. The chain employs TRBV2 and TRBJ2-7; unclear D gene. Germline V gene data show CDR1 as SNHLY and CDR2 as FYNNEI. This CDR3 comprises 15 residues. V lost 6 bases and J lost 5, with 20 bases in between.

This chain links TRBV18 with TRBJ1-6; TRBD1 agrees at 7 bases. Germline V gene lookup returns CDR1 KGHSH and CDR2 LQKENI. V dropped 3 bases and J dropped 8; count of bases not matched to a gene: 4. This CDR3 is 14 amino acids long. The DNA of the CDR3 is TGTGCCAGCTCACCGACAGGGTTTGATTCACCCCTCCACTTT. Protein sequence: CASSPTGFDSPLHF. The full variable domain, in which reference TRBV18 and TRBJ1-6 provide the parts outside the CDR3, is NAGVMQNPRHLVRRRGQEARLRCSPMKGHSHVYWYRQLPEEGLKFMVYLQKENIIDESGMPKERFSAEFPKEGPSILRIQQVVRGDSAAYFCASSPTGFDSPLHFGNGTRLTVT.

The chain employs TRBV9 and TRBJ2-3, with D possibly being TRBD2 (5 bases). Germline V CDR1 and CDR2: SGDLS, YYNGEE. The CDR3 length is 13 residues. Trimming left V 7 bases short and J 0 bases short, with 9 bases between. The CDR3 DNA reads TGTGCCAGCCGAGCGGCTAGCACAGATACGCAGTATTTT. Translation: CASRAASTDTQYF.

This chain connects TRBV6-5 to TRBJ1-1, with D possibly TRBD1 on 6 matching bases. This CDR3 comprises 14 residues. The germline V gene encodes CDR1 MNHEY and CDR2 SVGAGI. Trimming shortened V by 6 bases and J by 2 bases, and 13 bases separated the two germline ends. CDR3 sequence (DNA): TGTGCCAGCAGGCCACCGGGACAAAACACTGAAGCTTTCTTT. Its protein is CASRPPGQNTEAFF.

This clone was counted between two and nine times. The chain joins TRBV2 to TRBJ2-7, with 8 bases that match TRBD2. Germline V gene data show CDR1 as SNHLY and CDR2 as FYNNEI. V lost 6 bases and J lost 4; bases outside the gene matches: 8. This CDR3 spans 14 amino acids. CDR3 in amino acids: CASRRSGLEYEQYF. The CDR3 DNA sequence: TGTGCCAGCAGGCGATCGGGACTAGAATACGAGCAGTACTTC.

V is TRBV10-3 and J is TRBJ2-3; 7 bases map to TRBD2. The CDR3 consists of 14 residues. Germline V gives CDR1 ENHRY, CDR2 SYGVKD. The V gene end was trimmed by 6 bases and the J gene end by 6 bases; junction bases not matched to a gene: 9. The CDR3 bases are TGTGCCATCAGGACTAGCACGCCTGAGGATACGCAGTATTTT. Amino acids: CAIRTSTPEDTQYF.

The genes are TRBV7-9 and TRBJ1-5; 10 bases agree with TRBD1. Germline-derived CDR1 and CDR2 are SEHNR and FQNEAQ (reference sequence). CDR3 length: 18 residues. J was trimmed by 7 bases and V by 1 base; bases with no gene match: 13. This CDR3 is CASSLGWTGGVGVQPQHF. CDR3 DNA sequence: TGTGCCAGCAGCTTAGGATGGACAGGGGGAGTGGGTGTACAGCCCCAGCATTTT.

The chain carries TRBV5-1 and TRBJ1-1, with unresolved D. V lost 1 base to trimming and J lost 5 bases, with 12 bases between them. The CDR3 is 14 amino acids. Germline V gene sequence: CDR1 SGHRS, CDR2 YFSETQ. The CDR3 loop is CASSLMGAETEAFF. CDR3 in DNA: TGCGCCAGCAGCTTGATGGGTGCGGAAACTGAAGCTTTCTTT.

The J gene is TRBJ2-2, the V gene TRBV12-3 or TRBV12-4, with D unresolved. The CDR3 has 11 residues. V lost 3 bases, J lost 6 bases, and 2 bases lay in between. CDR3 in DNA: TGTGCCAGCAGTTTCTCCGGGGAGCTGTTTTTT. Protein: CASSFSGELFF.

This clone was recorded once. The chain joins TRBV3-1 (or the pseudogene TRBV3-2) to TRBJ2-1; 7 positions agree with TRBD1. Germline CDR1 LGHDT, CDR2 YNNKEL (reference sequence). The CDR3 contains 14 residues. J was trimmed by 5 bases and V by 2 bases; bases with no gene match: 3. CDR3 region: CASSQLTGNNEQFF. CDR3 bases: TGTGCCAGCAGCCAATTGACAGGGAACAATGAGCAGTTCTTC.

The chain's CDR3 is CAWSLQPGGSEQYF. DNA for the CDR3: TGTGCCTGGAGCCTCCAACCAGGGGGTTCCGAGCAGTACTTC. V and J are TRBV30 and TRBJ2-7, with 7 bases that match TRBD1. The V segment lost 3 bases and the J segment 6 bases; nucleotides outside the gene matches: 11. Germline loops: CDR1 GTSNPN, CDR2 SVGIG (reference sequence). This CDR3 is 14 amino acids long.

V is TRBV2 and J is TRBJ1-6; TRBD1 might be the D (6 bases). The ends were cut back, 7 bases at V and 10 bases at J, with 20 bases in the middle. This CDR3 has 15 amino acids. Germline loops: CDR1 SNHLY, CDR2 FYNNEI. The CDR3 sequence is CASNDQQGRYSPLHF. The CDR3 nucleotides are TGTGCCAGCAATGATCAACAGGGTCGTTACTCACCCCTCCACTTT.

This rearrangement joins TRBV9 to TRBJ1-2, with a tentative D call TRBD1 (6 bases). CDR3 size: 15 residues. Germline CDR1 reads SGDLS; CDR2 reads YYNGEE. V lost 4 bases and J lost 0, with 13 bases in between. CDR3 sequence (DNA): TGTGCCAGCAGCCTACGGACAGAAGCTAACTATGGCTACACCTTC. Translated: CASSLRTEANYGYTF.

V usage is TRBV4-3 and J usage is TRBJ1-5, with a possible D match to TRBD1 (5 bases). The germline CDR1 and CDR2 sequences are LGHNA and YSLEER. The CDR3 extends over 16 amino acids. The V end was cut by 0 bases, the J end by 6 bases, with 15 bases between. CDR3 region: CASSQDTGGTGQPQHF. The CDR3 nucleotides read TGCGCCAGCAGCCAAGATACGGGGGGAACTGGTCAGCCCCAGCATTTT.

A few counts support this clone. V usage is TRBV2 and J usage is TRBJ2-4; the D gene is possibly TRBD1 (6 bases). The CDR3 has 16 residues. Germline lookup yields CDR1 SNHLY and CDR2 FYNNEI. Between the trimmed V and J ends, which lost 1 base and 0 bases, there was a span of 10 bases. The CDR3 nucleotides are TGTGCCAGCAGTGAAGACGGCAGGGGAGCCAAAAACATTCAGTACTTC. Translation gives CASSEDGRGAKNIQYF.

V and J are TRBV19 and TRBJ2-4, with a weak D call TRBD1 (6 bases). Trimming cost V 3 bases and J 0 bases, with 12 bases left between them. CDR3 size: 16 residues. Germline V gene lookup returns CDR1 LNHDA and CDR2 SQIVND (reference sequence). Written as DNA, the CDR3 is TGTGCCAGTAGTATGGACAGCCTCCCAGCCAAAAACATTCAGTACTTC. Its translation: CASSMDSLPAKNIQYF.

DNA for the CDR3: TGTGCCAGCAGCTTAGGTCCAGCTGGAACTATGGTCTACACCTTC. Its protein product is CASSLGPAGTMVYTF. This chain uses TRBV7-2 with TRBJ1-2; no definite D call. Trimming cost V 1 base and J 10 bases, with 19 bases left between them. This CDR3 has 15 residues. Germline V lookup: CDR1 SGHTA, CDR2 FQGNSA.

This chain joins TRBV7-3 and TRBJ2-1; tentative D call: TRBD1 (5 bases). The V and J ends lost 2 bases and 6 bases respectively, with 23 bases between them. The germline gives CDR1 SGHTA, CDR2 FQGTGA. This CDR3 contains 18 residues. CDR3 region: CASSLEVLGPLSPNEQFF. CDR3 coding DNA: TGTGCCAGCAGCTTAGAGGTTTTGGGGCCACTAAGTCCCAATGAGCAGTTCTTC.

The DNA of the CDR3 is TGTGCCAGCAGCCCCAGGGGAGACTCCTACGAGCAGTACTTC. Translated: CASSPRGDSYEQYF. The chain has TRBV7-9 and TRBJ2-7, with D perhaps TRBD1 (6 bases). CDR3 size: 14 residues. Between the trimmed V and J ends, which lost 5 bases and 0 bases, there was a span of 11 bases. Germline CDR1 reads SEHNR; CDR2 reads FQNEAQ (reference sequence).

The V and J genes are TRBV5-1 and TRBJ2-7, with 12 bases that match TRBD2. The CDR3 is made up of 16 amino acids. Per germline, CDR1 SGHRS and CDR2 YFSETQ. J lost 4 bases, V lost 3 bases, and 8 bases had no gene match. Here the CDR3 reads CASSSTGLAGRYEQYF. The CDR3 DNA is TGCGCCAGCAGCTCAACAGGACTAGCGGGGAGGTACGAGCAGTACTTC.

The V gene is TRBV6-5, the J gene TRBJ1-5, with 10 positions matching TRBD1. Trimming took 2 bases from V and 2 from J; bases not matched to a gene: 0. CDR1 is MNHEY and CDR2 is SVGAGI in the germline V gene. The CDR3 loop spans 15 amino acids. The CDR3 region has the DNA TGTGCCAGCAGTTACGGGACAGGGGGCAATCAGCCCCAGCATTTT. The encoded protein is CASSYGTGGNQPQHF.

The V and J genes are TRBV5-6 and TRBJ1-4; 8 nucleotides agree with TRBD1. Germline V gene sequence: CDR1 SGHDT, CDR2 YYEEEE. The CDR3 runs 14 residues. V shed 3 bases, J shed 10 bases, and the junction held 8 bases outside the gene matches. The CDR3, as DNA: TGTGCCAGCAGCTCTTGGACAGGGTTGGGAAAACTGTTTTTT. It codes for CASSSWTGLGKLFF.

This clone turned up a few times. The chain carries TRBV5-6 and TRBJ1-2, with 8 positions matching TRBD1. This CDR3 is built from 13 residues. Germline CDR1 SGHDT, CDR2 YYEEEE. J gave up 8 bases and V 3 bases, and 6 bases lay outside the gene matches. In DNA form, the CDR3 reads TGTGCCAGCAGCTCAGGGGGCGCAAGGGGCTACACCTTC. Its protein product is CASSSGGARGYTF. The whole variable domain, filled in from reference TRBV5-6 and TRBJ1-2, reads DAGVTQSPTHLIKTRGQQVTLRCSPKSGHDTVSWYQQALGQGPQFIFQYYEEEERQRGNFPDRFSGHQFPNYSSELNVNALLLGDSALYLCASSSGGARGYTFGSGTRLTVV.

The V and J genes are TRBV7-6 and TRBJ2-1; D is perhaps TRBD2 (6 bases). The CDR3 runs 15 residues. V lost 1 base and J 5 bases, leaving 12 bases between the germline ends. Germline loops: CDR1 SGHVS, CDR2 FNYEAQ. The CDR3 reads CASSLGGLYDNEQFF. Here the CDR3 DNA reads TGTGCCAGCAGCTTAGGGGGACTGTACGACAATGAGCAGTTCTTC.

With respect to this clone: The junction departs from the called germline gene at one end, perhaps through a read error. This chain uses TRBV5-5 with TRBJ2-5, with 9 bases aligning to TRBD2. Looked up from germline, CDR1 is SGHKS and CDR2 is YYEKEE (reference sequence). The CDR3 has 13 residues. CDR3 nucleotide sequence: TGTGCCAGCAGCTTGGCGGTAGCGGGGGCCCCCGACTTC. It translates to CASSLAVAGAPDF. Combining the CDR3 with reference TRBV5-5 and TRBJ2-5 gives the whole variable domain DAGVTQSPTHLIKTRGQQVTLRCSPISGHKSVSWYQQVLGQGPQFIFQYYEKEERGRGNFPDRFSARQFPNYSSELNVNALLLGDSALYLCASSLAVAGAPDFGPGTRLLVL.